These T cell receptor beta chains were read from a single sample in a study of CD8+ T cells in alopecia areata. The assay was immunoSEQ multiplex PCR, and TCRdb's table has in-frame clones only and misses some. The sample holds 150,000 or so clones, about 87% seen once. This specimen was CD8+ T cells sorted from blood, taken at week 0. The receptors shown here come from a human donor with alopecia areata. Both conserved end residues are part of each CDR3. D genes are given only for firm matches. The listing skips clone size in some rows; elsewhere it reads once, few, many or a size class.

j_call: TRBJ1-1; d_call: TRBD1; cdr3_length: 13; v_call: TRBV19; clone_size: .; cdr3_aa: CASSRQGLTEAFF; cdr3_nt: TGTGCCAGTAGCCGACAGGGATTAACTGAAGCTTTCTTT
j_call: TRBJ1-1; d_call: .; cdr3_length: 13; v_call: TRBV30; clone_size: .; cdr3_aa: CARLGGSGGEAFF; cdr3_nt: TGTGCCCGCCTGGGCGGCAGCGGTGGTGAAGCTTTCTTT
j_call: TRBJ2-7; d_call: .; cdr3_length: 14; v_call: TRBV7-8; clone_size: .; cdr3_aa: CASSPRVHSYEQYF; cdr3_nt: TGTGCCAGCAGCCCCCGCGTCCACTCCTACGAGCAGTACTTC
j_call: TRBJ2-7; d_call: .; cdr3_length: 12; v_call: TRBV30; clone_size: .; cdr3_aa: CAWSVSLYEQYF; cdr3_nt: TGTGCCTGGAGTGTATCTCTCTACGAGCAGTACTTC
j_call: TRBJ2-1; d_call: .; cdr3_length: 15; v_call: TRBV29-1; clone_size: .; cdr3_aa: CSAIGSGGELNEQFF; cdr3_nt: TGCAGCGCAATCGGGTCGGGCGGCGAACTTAATGAGCAGTTCTTC
j_call: TRBJ1-5; d_call: TRBD1; cdr3_length: 14; v_call: TRBV7-9; clone_size: .; cdr3_aa: CASSSGQGYQPQHF; cdr3_nt: TGTGCCAGCAGCTCGGGACAGGGTTATCAGCCCCAGCATTTT
j_call: TRBJ1-5; d_call: .; cdr3_length: 12; v_call: TRBV5-4; clone_size: .; cdr3_aa: CASSLAGQPQHF; cdr3_nt: TGTGCCAGCAGCTTGGCCGGGCAGCCCCAGCATTTT
j_call: TRBJ2-7; d_call: .; cdr3_length: 14; v_call: TRBV5-1; clone_size: .; cdr3_aa: CASSLAPGVYEQYF; cdr3_nt: TGCGCCAGCAGCTTGGCCCCCGGGGTCTACGAGCAGTACTTC
j_call: TRBJ2-7; d_call: .; cdr3_length: 19; v_call: TRBV5-4; clone_size: .; cdr3_aa: CASSLGTGLLTLGTYEQYF; cdr3_nt: TGTGCCAGCAGCTTGGGAACCGGACTTCTAACTCTTGGCACCTACGAGCAGTACTTC
j_call: TRBJ2-7; d_call: .; cdr3_length: 15; v_call: TRBV5-1; clone_size: .; cdr3_aa: CASSLDGTLRDEQYF; cdr3_nt: TGCGCCAGCAGCTTGGACGGTACCCTTAGGGACGAGCAGTACTTC
j_call: TRBJ2-7; d_call: TRBD1; cdr3_length: 12; v_call: TRBV13; clone_size: .; cdr3_aa: CASGTGSNEQYF; cdr3_nt: TGTGCCAGCGGGACAGGGAGCAACGAGCAGTACTTC
j_call: TRBJ2-3; d_call: .; cdr3_length: 10; v_call: TRBV29-1; clone_size: .; cdr3_aa: CSVEDRGTFF; cdr3_nt: TGCAGCGTTGAAGATCGGGGGACTTTCTTT
j_call: TRBJ2-7; d_call: .; cdr3_length: 17; v_call: TRBV5-1; clone_size: once; cdr3_aa: CASMPDIGEGEPYEQYF; cdr3_nt: TGCGCCAGCATGCCCGACATAGGAGAAGGGGAACCCTACGAGCAGTACTTC
j_call: TRBJ2-7; d_call: TRBD2; cdr3_length: 18; v_call: TRBV11-2; clone_size: once; cdr3_aa: CASSPSTSGGPRSYEQYF; cdr3_nt: TGTGCCAGCAGCCCCTCGACTAGCGGGGGGCCTCGATCCTACGAGCAGTACTTC
j_call: TRBJ1-1; d_call: TRBD1; cdr3_length: 13; v_call: TRBV7-6; clone_size: .; cdr3_aa: CASSLGQGFEAFF; cdr3_nt: TGTGCCAGCAGCTTAGGACAGGGGTTCGAAGCTTTCTTT
j_call: TRBJ2-1; d_call: TRBD2; cdr3_length: 18; v_call: TRBV4-1; clone_size: .; cdr3_aa: CASSRSGSSGSPYNEQFF; cdr3_nt: TGCGCCAGCAGCCGTTCAGGATCTAGCGGGAGTCCCTACAATGAGCAGTTCTTC
j_call: TRBJ2-7; d_call: TRBD1; cdr3_length: 14; v_call: TRBV2; clone_size: .; cdr3_aa: CASSEGQGNNEQYF; cdr3_nt: TGTGCCAGCAGTGAGGGACAGGGCAACAACGAGCAGTACTTC
j_call: TRBJ2-5; d_call: .; cdr3_length: 13; v_call: TRBV28; clone_size: few; cdr3_aa: CASSSHLQETQYF; cdr3_nt: TGTGCCAGCAGTTCCCACCTCCAAGAGACCCAGTACTTC
j_call: TRBJ2-3; d_call: .; cdr3_length: 16; v_call: TRBV19; clone_size: .; cdr3_aa: CASSIVLGMPTDTQYF; cdr3_nt: TGTGCCAGTAGTATAGTCCTGGGGATGCCCACAGATACGCAGTATTTT
j_call: TRBJ2-3; d_call: .; cdr3_length: 10; v_call: TRBV29-1; clone_size: .; cdr3_aa: CSVFWDTQYF; cdr3_nt: TGCAGCGTTTTCTGGGATACGCAGTATTTT
j_call: TRBJ2-3; d_call: TRBD2; cdr3_length: 13; v_call: TRBV6-5; clone_size: few; cdr3_aa: CASSREGPDTQYF; cdr3_nt: TGTGCCAGCAGTAGGGAGGGCCCAGATACGCAGTATTTT
j_call: TRBJ1-1; d_call: .; cdr3_length: 15; v_call: TRBV27; clone_size: .; cdr3_aa: CASSLGGVGGTEAFF; cdr3_nt: TGTGCCAGCAGTTTAGGAGGTGTTGGGGGCACTGAGGCTTTCTTT
j_call: TRBJ2-5; d_call: TRBD1; cdr3_length: 14; v_call: TRBV29-1; clone_size: .; cdr3_aa: CSVEIGDRGETQYF; cdr3_nt: TGCAGCGTTGAAATTGGGGACAGGGGAGAGACCCAGTACTTC
j_call: TRBJ2-1; d_call: .; cdr3_length: 12; v_call: TRBV29-1; clone_size: .; cdr3_aa: CSVEFGLGEQFF; cdr3_nt: TGCAGCGTTGAATTTGGGCTAGGTGAGCAGTTCTTC
j_call: TRBJ1-1; d_call: TRBD1; cdr3_length: 15; v_call: TRBV30; clone_size: once; cdr3_aa: CAWVGQGRRHTEAFF; cdr3_nt: TGTGCCTGGGTTGGACAGGGGAGGCGGCACACTGAAGCTTTCTTT
j_call: TRBJ2-7; d_call: TRBD1; cdr3_length: 15; v_call: TRBV5-5; clone_size: .; cdr3_aa: CASSEGQGYSYEQYF; cdr3_nt: TGTGCCAGCAGCGAGGGACAGGGATACTCTTACGAGCAGTACTTC
j_call: TRBJ2-3; d_call: TRBD2; cdr3_length: 16; v_call: TRBV9; clone_size: .; cdr3_aa: CASSVPRSGGTDTQYF; cdr3_nt: TGTGCCAGCAGCGTCCCGAGAAGCGGGGGCACAGATACGCAGTATTTT
j_call: TRBJ1-4; d_call: .; cdr3_length: 16; v_call: TRBV7-9; clone_size: once; cdr3_aa: CASSYLRLGTNEKLFF; cdr3_nt: TGTGCCAGCAGCTACCTCAGACTGGGAACTAATGAAAAACTGTTTTTT
j_call: TRBJ2-3; d_call: .; cdr3_length: 12; v_call: TRBV5-4; clone_size: .; cdr3_aa: CASSLYLDTQYF; cdr3_nt: TGTGCCAGCAGCTTGTATTTGGATACGCAGTATTTT